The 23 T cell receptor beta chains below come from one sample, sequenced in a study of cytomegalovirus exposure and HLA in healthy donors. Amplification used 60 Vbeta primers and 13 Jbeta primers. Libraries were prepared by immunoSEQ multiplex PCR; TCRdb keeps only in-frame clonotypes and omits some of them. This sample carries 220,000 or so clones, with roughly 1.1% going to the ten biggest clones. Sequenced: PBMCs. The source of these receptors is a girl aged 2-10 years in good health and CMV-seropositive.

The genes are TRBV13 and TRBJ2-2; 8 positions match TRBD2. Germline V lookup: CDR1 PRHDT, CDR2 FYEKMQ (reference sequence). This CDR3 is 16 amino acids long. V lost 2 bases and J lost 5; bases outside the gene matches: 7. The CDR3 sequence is CASSLSGLAGTGELFF. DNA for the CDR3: TGTGCCAGCAGCTTAAGCGGACTAGCAGGGACCGGGGAGCTGTTTTTT.

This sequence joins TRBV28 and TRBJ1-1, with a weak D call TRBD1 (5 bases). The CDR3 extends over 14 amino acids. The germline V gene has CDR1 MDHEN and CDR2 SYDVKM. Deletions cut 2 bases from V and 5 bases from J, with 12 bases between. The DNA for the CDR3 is TGTGCCAGCAGTTTAGGGCGGGACTGGACTGAAGCTTTCTTT. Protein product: CASSLGRDWTEAFF. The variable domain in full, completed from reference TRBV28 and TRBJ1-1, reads DVKVTQSSRYLVKRTGEKVFLECVQDMDHENMFWYRQDPGLGLRLIYFSYDVKMKEKGDIPEGYSVSREKKERFSLILESASTNQTSMYLCASSLGRDWTEAFFGQGTRLTVV.

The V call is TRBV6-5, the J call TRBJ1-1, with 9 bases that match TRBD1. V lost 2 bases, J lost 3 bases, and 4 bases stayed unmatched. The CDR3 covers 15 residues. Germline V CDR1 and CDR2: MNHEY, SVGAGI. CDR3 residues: CASSYAGTGYTEAFF. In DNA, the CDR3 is TGTGCCAGCAGTTACGCCGGGACAGGGTACACTGAAGCTTTCTTT.

The CDR3 bases are TGTGCCAGCAGCCCCCAGGGGACTAGCATTTGGGATGAGCAGTTCTTC. This sequence encodes CASSPQGTSIWDEQFF. The chain is built from TRBV7-7 and TRBJ2-1, with 9 bases aligning to TRBD2. The germline CDR1 and CDR2 sequences are SSHAT and FNYEAQ (reference sequence). The CDR3 sequence is 16 residues long. The V gene end was trimmed by 5 bases and the J gene end by 8 bases; junction bases not matched to a gene: 13. The full variable domain, with the rest looked up from reference TRBV7-7 and TRBJ2-1, is GAGVSQSPRYKVTKRGQDVTLRCDPISSHATLYWYQQALGQGPEFLTYFNYEAQPDKSGLPSDRFSAERPEGSISTLTIQRTEQRDSAMYRCASSPQGTSIWDEQFFGPGTRLTVL.

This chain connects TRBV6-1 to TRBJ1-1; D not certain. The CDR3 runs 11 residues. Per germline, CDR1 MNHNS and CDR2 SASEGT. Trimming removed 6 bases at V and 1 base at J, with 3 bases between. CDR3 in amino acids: CASSRNTEAFF. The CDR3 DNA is TGTGCCAGCAGCAGGAACACTGAAGCTTTCTTT.

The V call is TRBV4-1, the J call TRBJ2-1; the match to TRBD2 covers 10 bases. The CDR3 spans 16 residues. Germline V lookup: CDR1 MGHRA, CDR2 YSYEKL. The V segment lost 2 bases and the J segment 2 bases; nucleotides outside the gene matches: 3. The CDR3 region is CASSQISGRAYNEQFF. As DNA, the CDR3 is TGCGCCAGCAGCCAAATAAGCGGGAGGGCCTACAATGAGCAGTTCTTC.

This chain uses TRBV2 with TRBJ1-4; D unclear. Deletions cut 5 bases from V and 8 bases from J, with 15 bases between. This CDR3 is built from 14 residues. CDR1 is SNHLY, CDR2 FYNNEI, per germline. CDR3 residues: CASSRNSVSEKLFF. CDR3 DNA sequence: TGTGCCAGCAGTAGGAACAGTGTTTCCGAAAAACTGTTTTTT.

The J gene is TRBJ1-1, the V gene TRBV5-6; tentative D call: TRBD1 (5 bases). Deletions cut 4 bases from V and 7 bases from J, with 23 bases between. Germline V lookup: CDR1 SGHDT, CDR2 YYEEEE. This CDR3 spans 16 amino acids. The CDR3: CASSLGAGYHRGEAFF. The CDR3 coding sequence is TGTGCCAGCAGCCTAGGGGCCGGGTATCATAGGGGTGAAGCTTTCTTT.

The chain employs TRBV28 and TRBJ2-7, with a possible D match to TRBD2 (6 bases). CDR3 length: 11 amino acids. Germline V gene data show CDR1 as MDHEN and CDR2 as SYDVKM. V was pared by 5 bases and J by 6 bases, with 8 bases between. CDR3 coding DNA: TGTGCCAGCAGTCCGACTAGCGAGCAGTACTTC. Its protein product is CASSPTSEQYF.

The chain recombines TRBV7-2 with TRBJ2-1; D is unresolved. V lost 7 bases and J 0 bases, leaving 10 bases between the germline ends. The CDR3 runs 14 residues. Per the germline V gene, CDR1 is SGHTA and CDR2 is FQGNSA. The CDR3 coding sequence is TGTGCCAGCACCGGCGGTAGCTCCTACAATGAGCAGTTCTTC. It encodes CASTGGSSYNEQFF.

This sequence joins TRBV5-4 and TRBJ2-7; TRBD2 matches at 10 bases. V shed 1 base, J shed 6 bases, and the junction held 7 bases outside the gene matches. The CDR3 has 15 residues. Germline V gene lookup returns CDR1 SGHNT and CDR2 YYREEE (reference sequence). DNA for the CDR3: TGTGCCAGCAGCTTGATCAGCGGGAGGGCCAGCGAGCAGTACTTC. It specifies CASSLISGRASEQYF.

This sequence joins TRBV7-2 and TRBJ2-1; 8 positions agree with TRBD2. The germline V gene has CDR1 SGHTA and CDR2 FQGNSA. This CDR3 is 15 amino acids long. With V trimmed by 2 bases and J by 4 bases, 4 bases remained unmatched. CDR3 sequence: CASSLLGRDYNEQFF. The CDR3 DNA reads TGTGCCAGCAGCTTACTCGGGAGGGATTACAATGAGCAGTTCTTC.

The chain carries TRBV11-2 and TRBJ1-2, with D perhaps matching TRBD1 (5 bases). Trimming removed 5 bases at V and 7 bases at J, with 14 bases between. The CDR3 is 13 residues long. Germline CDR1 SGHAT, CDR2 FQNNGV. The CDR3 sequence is CASSISDISGYTF. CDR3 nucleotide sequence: TGTGCCAGCAGCATCTCGGACATAAGTGGCTACACCTTC. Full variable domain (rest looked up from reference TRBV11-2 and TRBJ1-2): EAGVAQSPRYKIIEKRQSVAFWCNPISGHATLYWYQQILGQGPKLLIQFQNNGVVDDSQLPKDRFSAERLKGVDSTLKIQPAKLEDSAVYLCASSISDISGYTFGSGTRLTVV.

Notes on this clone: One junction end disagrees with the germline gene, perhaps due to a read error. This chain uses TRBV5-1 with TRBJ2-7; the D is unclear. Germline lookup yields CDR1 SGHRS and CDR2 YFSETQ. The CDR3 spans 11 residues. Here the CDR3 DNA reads TGCGCCAGCAGCTTAGGAGACGAGCAGTGCTTC. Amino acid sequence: CASSLGDEQCF.

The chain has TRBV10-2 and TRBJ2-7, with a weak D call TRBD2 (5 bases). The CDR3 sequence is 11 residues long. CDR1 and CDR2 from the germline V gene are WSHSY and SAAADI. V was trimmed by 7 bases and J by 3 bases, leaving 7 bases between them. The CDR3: CASIGNYEQYF. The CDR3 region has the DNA TGCGCCAGCATCGGGAACTACGAGCAGTACTTC.

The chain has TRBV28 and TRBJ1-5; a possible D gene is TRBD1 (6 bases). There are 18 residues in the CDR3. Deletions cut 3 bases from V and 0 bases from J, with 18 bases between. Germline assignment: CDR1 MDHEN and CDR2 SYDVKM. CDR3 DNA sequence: TGTGCCAGCAGTTTGTGGTTAGGGGGTGGTGATAGCAATCAGCCCCAGCATTTT. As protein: CASSLWLGGGDSNQPQHF. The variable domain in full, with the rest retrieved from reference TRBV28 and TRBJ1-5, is DVKVTQSSRYLVKRTGEKVFLECVQDMDHENMFWYRQDPGLGLRLIYFSYDVKMKEKGDIPEGYSVSREKKERFSLILESASTNQTSMYLCASSLWLGGGDSNQPQHFGDGTRLSIL.

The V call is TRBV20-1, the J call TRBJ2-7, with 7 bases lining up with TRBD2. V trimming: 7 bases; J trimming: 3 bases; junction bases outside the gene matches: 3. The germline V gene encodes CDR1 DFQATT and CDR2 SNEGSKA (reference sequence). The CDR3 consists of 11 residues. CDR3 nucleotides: TGCAGTGAAGCGGGGATCTACGAGCAGTACTTC. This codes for CSEAGIYEQYF.

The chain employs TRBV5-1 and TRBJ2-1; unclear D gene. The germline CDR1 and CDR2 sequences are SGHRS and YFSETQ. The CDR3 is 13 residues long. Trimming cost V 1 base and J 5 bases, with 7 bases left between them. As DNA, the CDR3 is TGCGCCAGCAGCTTGTCCCTAGACAATGAGCAGTTCTTC. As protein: CASSLSLDNEQFF.

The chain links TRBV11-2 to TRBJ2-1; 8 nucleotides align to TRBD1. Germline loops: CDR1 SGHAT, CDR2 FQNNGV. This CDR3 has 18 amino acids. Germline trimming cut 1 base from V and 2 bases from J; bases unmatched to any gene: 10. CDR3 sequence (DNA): TGTGCCAGCAGCTTAGCTCGAAGTGGACAGGGCACCTACAATGAGCAGTTCTTC. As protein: CASSLARSGQGTYNEQFF.

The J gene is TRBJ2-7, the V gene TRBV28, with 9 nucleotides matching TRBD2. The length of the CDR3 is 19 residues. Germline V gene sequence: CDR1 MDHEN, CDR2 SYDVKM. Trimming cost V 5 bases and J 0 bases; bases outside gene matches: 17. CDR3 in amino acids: CASSGTAGGPGRSSYEQYF. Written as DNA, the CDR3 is TGTGCCAGCAGTGGAACAGCGGGAGGCCCGGGAAGGAGCTCCTACGAGCAGTACTTC.

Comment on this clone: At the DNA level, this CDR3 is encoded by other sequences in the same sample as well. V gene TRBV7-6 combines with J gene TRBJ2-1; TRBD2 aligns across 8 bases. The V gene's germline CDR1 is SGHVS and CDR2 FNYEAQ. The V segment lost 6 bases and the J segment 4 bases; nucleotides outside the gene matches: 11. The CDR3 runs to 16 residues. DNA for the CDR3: TGTGCCAGCAGTTTAAGGCCGGGAGGGGTATACAATGAGCAGTTCTTC. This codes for CASSLRPGGVYNEQFF.

The CDR3 is CASSLGVTTNEQFF. The CDR3 DNA reads as TGTGCCAGCAGCTTAGGCGTGACTACCAATGAGCAGTTCTTC. The chain links TRBV7-2 to TRBJ2-1, with a possible D match to TRBD2 (5 bases). V dropped 1 base and J dropped 6 bases, with 10 bases sitting between them. The CDR3 has 14 residues. From germline, CDR1 is SGHTA and CDR2 FQGNSA.

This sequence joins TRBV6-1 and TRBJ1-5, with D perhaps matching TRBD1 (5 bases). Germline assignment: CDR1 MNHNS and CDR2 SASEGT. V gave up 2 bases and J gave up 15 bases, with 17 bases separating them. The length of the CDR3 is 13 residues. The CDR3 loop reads CASSERGSTWAHF. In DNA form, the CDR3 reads TGTGCCAGCAGTGAACGGGGGTCAACATGGGCGCATTTT.